The following is a TCR beta chain sequence with its context. The sample comes from a study of blood T cell repertoires in COVID-19. Trimming stripped 1 base from V and 5 bases from J, with 8 bases between. CDR1 and CDR2 (germline): SGHNT, YENEEA. CDR3 size: 13 residues. Clones were sequenced by immunoSEQ multiplex PCR, and TCRdb holds only the in-frame ones, with some missing. The sample contains about 68,000 clones, 80% to 90% of which appear only once. The chain combines TRBV11-3 with TRBJ1-1; possibly TRBD1 for D (5 bases). The sequenced sample was peripheral blood. The receptor comes from a man aged 45-60 years with acute or convalescent COVID-19. The CDR3 here is CASSLVGGTEAFF. Written as DNA, the CDR3 is TGTGCCAGCAGCTTAGTGGGGGGGACTGAAGCTTTCTTT.